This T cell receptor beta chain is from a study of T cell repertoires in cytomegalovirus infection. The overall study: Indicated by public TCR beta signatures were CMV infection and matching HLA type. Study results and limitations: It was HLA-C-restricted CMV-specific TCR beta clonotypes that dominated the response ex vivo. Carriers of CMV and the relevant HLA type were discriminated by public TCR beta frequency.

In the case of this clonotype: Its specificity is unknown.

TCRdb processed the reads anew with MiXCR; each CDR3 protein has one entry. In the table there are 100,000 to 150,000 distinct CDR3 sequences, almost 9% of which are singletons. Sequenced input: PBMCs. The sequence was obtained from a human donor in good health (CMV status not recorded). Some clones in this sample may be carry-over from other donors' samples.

CDR3 amino acids: CSVLRGTGWDEQYF. The CDR3 DNA follows: TGCAGCGTCCTGCGGGGGACAGGGTGGGACGAGCAGTACTTC. The chain combines TRBV29-1 with TRBJ2-7; 9 positions match TRBD1. The germline V gene encodes CDR1 SQVTM and CDR2 ANQGSEA. The CDR3 is made up of 14 amino acids. With 6 bases clipped from V and 5 bases from J, the junction kept 11 bases outside the gene matches.